This entry lists 24 T cell receptor beta chains sequenced from one sample in a study of beta chain features in type 1 diabetes. Findings and caveats of the study: Among patients with Type 1 diabetes, TCRB CDR3s were moderately but significantly shorter in every one of the four CD4+ subsets.

These TCRs' antigens remain unknown. The entirety of the isolated RNA underwent reverse transcription, so expressed TCRB transcripts were sequenced. Sequencing used immunoSEQ multiplex PCR; TCRdb keeps in-frame clones, though not all of them. The sample lists roughly 260,000 clones; roughly a tenth were seen once. Sequenced material: naive CD4+ T cells from blood. The receptors here all came from a man aged 30 to 39 with type 1 diabetes.

This clone was recorded a few times. This sample includes further DNA sequences coding for the same CDR3. This chain uses TRBV7-9 with TRBJ2-7; D possibly corresponds to TRBD2 (5 bases). The CDR3 runs 14 residues. V was cut by 2 bases and J by 0 bases, with 8 bases left in between. In germline, CDR1 is SEHNR, CDR2 FQNEAQ (reference sequence). As DNA, the CDR3 is TGTGCCAGCAGCTTATCGGGGAGCTCCTACGAGCAGTACTTC. Translating it yields CASSLSGSSYEQYF. The variable domain in full, completed from reference TRBV7-9 and TRBJ2-7, reads DTGVSQNPRHKITKRGQNVTFRCDPISEHNRLYWYRQTLGQGPEFLTYFQNEAQLEKSRLLSDRFSAERPKGSFSTLEIQRTEQGDSAMYLCASSLSGSSYEQYFGPGTRLTVT.

The chain recombines TRBV6-1 with TRBJ2-2, with 7 bases lining up with TRBD1. The CDR3 consists of 16 residues. Germline V gene lookup returns CDR1 MNHNS and CDR2 SASEGT. V dropped 2 bases and J dropped 4; count of bases not matched to a gene: 7. The CDR3, as DNA: TGTGCCAGCAGTGAAAACTGGGGACAGATCACCGGGGAGCTGTTTTTT. It codes for CASSENWGQITGELFF.

V gene TRBV30 combines with J gene TRBJ2-1; 10 positions agree with TRBD2. The length of the CDR3 is 16 residues. V was clipped by 4 bases and J by 4 bases; unmatched bases: 10. The germline V gene has CDR1 GTSNPN and CDR2 SVGIG (reference sequence). The CDR3: CAWISDRTSGYNEQFF. CDR3 nucleotide sequence: TGTGCCTGGATCTCAGACCGGACTAGCGGTTACAATGAGCAGTTCTTC.

As for this clone: This sample includes further DNA sequences coding for the same CDR3. This sequence joins TRBV2 and TRBJ1-2; D is unresolved. Germline V gene sequence: CDR1 SNHLY, CDR2 FYNNEI. Deletions cut 4 bases from V and 0 bases from J, with 6 bases between. CDR3 size: 13 residues. The CDR3: CASSVDTNYGYTF. As DNA, the CDR3 is TGTGCCAGCAGTGTTGACACTAACTATGGCTACACCTTC.

The chain links TRBV27 to TRBJ2-1, with D perhaps matching TRBD1 (5 bases). With 2 bases removed from V and 2 bases from J, the gap between germline ends came to 13 bases. Germline-derived CDR1 and CDR2 are MNHEY and SMNVEV (reference sequence). CDR3 length: 16 residues. CDR3 in amino acids: CASSLRQGTTYNEQFF. CDR3 sequence (DNA): TGTGCCAGCAGTTTACGGCAGGGCACGACCTACAATGAGCAGTTCTTC.

The chain is built from TRBV7-9 and TRBJ2-5, with D possibly TRBD1 on 6 matching bases. V was trimmed by 2 bases and J by 6 bases, leaving 10 bases between them. The CDR3 is made up of 13 amino acids. CDR1 SEHNR and CDR2 FQNEAQ come from the germline V gene (reference sequence). In DNA form, the CDR3 reads TGTGCCAGCAGCTTACACAGGGAACAGACCCAGTACTTC. This gives the protein CASSLHREQTQYF.

This clone occurred a few times. The chain is built from TRBV9 and TRBJ1-5, with TRBD1 identical over 9 bases. CDR1 and CDR2 from the germline V gene are SGDLS and YYNGEE. V shed 4 bases and J 2 bases; nucleotides not matched to a gene: 19. CDR3 length equals 20 residues. CDR3 in amino acids: CASSSTTPGQGRYGNQPQHF. In nucleotides, the CDR3 is TGTGCCAGCAGCTCGACAACCCCCGGACAGGGGAGGTATGGCAATCAGCCCCAGCATTTT. Drawing the rest from reference TRBV9 and TRBJ1-5, the complete variable domain is DSGVTQTPKHLITATGQRVTLRCSPRSGDLSVYWYQQSLDQGLQFLIQYYNGEERAKGNILERFSAQQFPDLHSELNLSSLELGDSALYFCASSSTTPGQGRYGNQPQHFGDGTRLSIL.

This clone turned up a few times. The chain joins TRBV5-4 to TRBJ2-5; D is perhaps TRBD2 (5 bases). Trimming removed 2 bases from V and 3 bases from J, with 8 bases in between. CDR1 SGHNT and CDR2 YYREEE come from the germline V gene (reference sequence). The CDR3 has 13 amino acids. CDR3 coding DNA: TGTGCCAGCAGCTTAACAGCGGAAGAGACCCAGTACTTC. This encodes CASSLTAEETQYF.

This clone turned up a few times. The CDR3 sequence is CASSLVGHYEQYF. The CDR3 DNA is TGTGCCAGCAGCTTGGTGGGGCATTACGAGCAGTACTTC. The V call is TRBV5-6, the J call TRBJ2-7, with a possible D match to TRBD1 (5 bases). Germline V gene data show CDR1 as SGHDT and CDR2 as YYEEEE. Trimming pared 0 bases from V and 4 bases from J, leaving 8 bases between. The CDR3 loop spans 13 amino acids.

This clone was counted between two and nine times. This rearrangement joins TRBV7-3 to TRBJ2-3, with D unclear. Between the trimmed V and J ends, which lost 5 bases and 0 bases, there was a span of 6 bases. Germline assignment: CDR1 SGHTA and CDR2 FQGTGA. There are 13 residues in the CDR3. This chain's CDR3 is CASSPSSTDTQYF. The CDR3 bases are TGTGCCAGCAGCCCCTCTAGCACAGATACGCAGTATTTT.

The chain employs TRBV6-6 and TRBJ1-1, with D tentatively TRBD1 (6 bases). V shed 5 bases and J shed 7 bases, with 14 bases lying between them. Germline-derived CDR1 and CDR2 are MNHNY and SVGAGI (reference sequence). CDR3 length equals 13 residues. In DNA form, the CDR3 reads TGTGCCAGCAGTGGACAGAAGGATGGTGAAGCTTTCTTT. This translates into CASSGQKDGEAFF.

This clone has just a few counts. V is TRBV5-6 and J is TRBJ1-6, with D uncertain. V lost 4 bases to trimming and J lost 8 bases, with 13 bases between them. Germline values: CDR1 SGHDT, CDR2 YYEEEE. This CDR3 has 14 residues. The CDR3 DNA is TGTGCCAGCAGCCCAGTAGGGAGCTATTCACCCCTCCACTTT. This gives the protein CASSPVGSYSPLHF.

This clone was found a few times. The chain carries TRBV4-2 and TRBJ2-5; 7 positions match TRBD2. This CDR3 contains 15 residues. Germline V gene lookup returns CDR1 LGHNA and CDR2 YNFKEQ. V shed 7 bases and J 3 bases; nucleotides not matched to a gene: 11. The CDR3 spells CASNLAAGGKETQYF. DNA of the CDR3: TGTGCCAGCAACCTAGCGGCCGGGGGGAAAGAGACCCAGTACTTC.

The chain has TRBV2 and TRBJ1-2; D perhaps matches TRBD1 (6 bases). There are 14 residues in the CDR3. Germline assignment: CDR1 SNHLY and CDR2 FYNNEI. The V end lost 6 bases, the J end lost 1 base, and 12 bases lay between the germline ends. CDR3 sequence: CASSPDSRNYGYTF. CDR3 coding DNA: TGTGCCAGCAGCCCGGACAGTCGTAACTATGGCTACACCTTC.

This clone was counted between two and nine times. The V gene is TRBV19, the J gene TRBJ1-6; D remains ambiguous. Looked up from germline, CDR1 is LNHDA and CDR2 is SQIVND (reference sequence). V was cut by 5 bases and J by 5 bases, with 19 bases left in between. This CDR3 spans 17 amino acids. The CDR3 here is CASSSYQRGTNNSPLHF. CDR3 coding DNA: TGTGCCAGTAGTTCCTACCAGCGTGGCACAAATAATTCACCCCTCCACTTT.

V and J are TRBV4-3 and TRBJ2-5, with D tentatively TRBD1 (5 bases). V was shortened by 4 bases and J by 3 bases, with 9 bases between the two germline ends. Germline V gene sequence: CDR1 LGHNA, CDR2 YSLEER. This CDR3 is built from 13 residues. This chain's CDR3 is CASSRQGEETQYF. In nucleotides, the CDR3 is TGCGCCAGCAGCCGGCAGGGTGAAGAGACCCAGTACTTC.

This clone was detected a few times. This sequence joins TRBV6-5 and TRBJ1-1; D perhaps matches TRBD1 (5 bases). Germline CDR1 MNHEY, CDR2 SVGAGI. Deletions cut 0 bases from V and 1 base from J, with 9 bases between. This CDR3 contains 15 residues. CDR3 residues: CASSYSGGQNTEAFF. As DNA, the CDR3 is TGTGCCAGCAGTTACTCGGGTGGACAGAACACTGAAGCTTTCTTT.

This clone showed up just a few times. The V call is TRBV4-1, the J call TRBJ2-2, with 9 nucleotides matching TRBD1. J lost 3 bases, V lost 4 bases, and 3 bases had no gene match. This CDR3 has 15 amino acids. Germline V gene lookup returns CDR1 MGHRA and CDR2 YSYEKL. Here the CDR3 reads CASSRGQGYTGELFF. CDR3 sequence (DNA): TGCGCCAGCAGCCGGGGACAGGGCTACACCGGGGAGCTGTTTTTT.

The J gene is TRBJ2-2, the V gene TRBV7-2, with 9 nucleotides matching TRBD1. Trimming at V came to 5 bases and at J to 6 bases, leaving 4 bases not matched to a gene. Germline values: CDR1 SGHTA, CDR2 FQGNSA. The CDR3 length is 14 residues. The CDR3 DNA follows: TGTGCCAGCAGCGGTGACAGGGGGGCCGGGGAGCTGTTTTTT. This encodes CASSGDRGAGELFF. Full variable domain (outside the CDR3, taken from reference TRBV7-2 and TRBJ2-2): GAGVSQSPSNKVTEKGKDVELRCDPISGHTALYWYRQSLGQGLEFLIYFQGNSAPDKSGLPSDRFSAERTGGSVSTLTIQRTQQEDSAVYLCASSGDRGAGELFFGEGSRLTVL.

The chain combines TRBV6-5 with TRBJ2-7, with a tentative D call TRBD2 (6 bases). V was trimmed by 2 bases and J by 1 base, leaving 12 bases between them. This CDR3 spans 15 amino acids. Germline CDR1 and CDR2: MNHEY and SVGAGI. CDR3 sequence: CASSYGTGGSYEQYF. As DNA, the CDR3 is TGTGCCAGCAGTTACGGGACCGGGGGATCCTACGAGCAGTACTTC.

For this clone: This specimen includes other DNA sequences encoding the same CDR3. The genes are TRBV5-1 and TRBJ1-3; D call uncertain. Germline CDR1 reads SGHRS; CDR2 reads YFSETQ. Trimming cost V 5 bases and J 4 bases, with 13 bases left between them. The CDR3 is 14 amino acids. CDR3 DNA sequence: TGCGCCAGCAGTCTGGACTCGTCGGGAAACACCATATATTTT. As protein: CASSLDSSGNTIYF.

There are a few counts of this clone. CDR3 bases: TGTGCCAGCAGTCAGCAGGGAGGAATTGAAGCTTTCTTT. As protein: CASSQQGGIEAFF. The rearrangement uses TRBV7-9 and TRBJ1-1, with D possibly matching TRBD1 (5 bases). The CDR3 spans 13 residues. V shed 6 bases and J shed 7 bases, with 15 bases lying between them. Germline V gene lookup returns CDR1 SEHNR and CDR2 FQNEAQ (reference sequence).

This clone was counted only a few times. The CDR3 nucleotides read TGTGCCAGCAGCTTAGGGGGACAGGGTTCCCGGGAGCAGTTCTTC. Encoded protein: CASSLGGQGSREQFF. The V and J genes are TRBV7-3 and TRBJ2-1; TRBD1 matches at 9 bases. Per germline, CDR1 SGHTA and CDR2 FQGTGA. V lost 2 bases to trimming and J lost 10 bases; unmatched junction nucleotides: 9. This CDR3 has 15 residues.

This chain connects TRBV5-1 to TRBJ1-5; no definite D call. V was trimmed by 7 bases and J by 2 bases, leaving 10 bases between them. The CDR3 loop spans 13 amino acids. Germline V gives CDR1 SGHRS, CDR2 YFSETQ. This CDR3 is CASQHLGNQPQHF. The CDR3 nucleotides read TGCGCCAGCCAGCACCTAGGCAATCAGCCCCAGCATTTT.